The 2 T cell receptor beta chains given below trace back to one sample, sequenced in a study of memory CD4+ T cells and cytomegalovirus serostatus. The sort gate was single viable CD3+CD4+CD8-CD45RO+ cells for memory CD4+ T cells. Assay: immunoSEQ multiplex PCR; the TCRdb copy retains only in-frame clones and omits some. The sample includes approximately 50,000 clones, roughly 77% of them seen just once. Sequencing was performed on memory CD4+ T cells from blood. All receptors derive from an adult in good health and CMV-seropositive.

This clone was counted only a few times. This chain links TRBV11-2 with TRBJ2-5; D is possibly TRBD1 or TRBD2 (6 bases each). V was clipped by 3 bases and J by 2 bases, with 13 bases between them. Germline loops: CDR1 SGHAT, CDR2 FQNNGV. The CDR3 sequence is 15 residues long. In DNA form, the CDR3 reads TGTGCCAGCAGCTTCCTAGGGGGGAGGCAAGAGACCCAGTACTTC. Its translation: CASSFLGGRQETQYF.

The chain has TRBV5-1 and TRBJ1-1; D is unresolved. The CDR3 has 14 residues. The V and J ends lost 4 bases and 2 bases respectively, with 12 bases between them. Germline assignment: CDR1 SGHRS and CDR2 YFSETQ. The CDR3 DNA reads TGCGCCAGCAGCCTCCGCACAGAAAACACTGAAGCTTTCTTT. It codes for CASSLRTENTEAFF.